The 19 T cell receptor beta chains listed next were all sequenced from one sample in a study of CD8+ T cells in alopecia areata (dated by TCRdb to the late 2010s). In the paper's terms, the time point label means: 24 weeks on oral tofacitinib. The treatment or condition label on this specimen signifies: oral pan-JAK inhibitor, 5-10 mg twice daily. Library construction relied on the immunoSEQ multiplex PCR assay. To provide template for TCR sequencing, every sample had RNA extracted and reverse transcribed into cDNA. Entries here come from immuneACCESS through TCRdb and include only in-frame sequences with V and J called. Some clones fail to appear in such tables; in the studies checked, an unresolved V gene covers under half of the shortfall, and the cause of the remainder is unknown. In this sample the table shows under 150,000 clones, less than 70% of which occur a single time. 3% to 4% of the sample belongs to the ten largest clones.

The starting material was CD4+ T cells sorted from blood, obtained at week 24, from a patient treated with tofacitinib. These receptor sequences come from a human donor with alopecia areata.

The V call is TRBV6-6, the J call TRBJ1-2; D might be TRBD1 (5 bases). Germline CDR1 and CDR2: MNHNY and SVGAGI (reference sequence). The V and J ends lost 0 bases and 8 bases respectively, with 16 bases between them. The CDR3 runs 15 residues. CDR3 region: CASSYSAGQGKGYTF. CDR3 sequence (DNA): TGTGCCAGCAGTTACTCTGCCGGGCAGGGAAAGGGCTACACCTTC.

The chain uses TRBV5-6 and TRBJ1-4, with D hard to call. Germline CDR1 reads SGHDT; CDR2 reads YYEEEE. The V gene lost 2 bases and the J gene lost 8 bases, with 13 bases spanning the gap. This CDR3 spans 14 amino acids. As DNA, the CDR3 is TGTGCCAGCAGCTTTAGGTCTTCGTGGGAAAAACTGTTTTTT. Translating it yields CASSFRSSWEKLFF.

The count of this clone is one. This CDR3 is CASSQEPGPYQPQHF. The DNA of the CDR3 is TGTGCCAGCAGCCAAGAGCCAGGGCCTTATCAGCCCCAGCATTTT. The chain links TRBV9 to TRBJ1-5; weak D call: TRBD1 (5 bases). The CDR3 totals 15 residues. Germline V gene sequence: CDR1 SGDLS, CDR2 YYNGEE. Trimming left V 4 bases short and J 5 bases short, with 16 bases between.

The V gene is TRBV7-2, the J gene TRBJ1-2; no clear D gene. Germline V gene data show CDR1 as SGHTA and CDR2 as FQGNSA. The CDR3 is 12 residues long. Trimming removed 5 bases from V and 5 bases from J, with 9 bases in between. The CDR3 sequence: CASSLRTYGYTF. In DNA form, the CDR3 reads TGTGCCAGCAGCCTGCGGACTTATGGCTACACCTTC.

The chain carries TRBV10-3 and TRBJ1-6; 10 bases align to TRBD1. The CDR3 loop spans 16 amino acids. The ends lost 1 base at V and 7 bases at J; junction bases unmatched: 4. CDR1 ENHRY and CDR2 SYGVKD come from the germline V gene. The DNA of the CDR3 is TGTGCCATCAGTGAGTTCGGGACAGGGGTAAATTCACCCCTCCACTTT. This translates into CAISEFGTGVNSPLHF.

This clone was observed a few times. V and J are TRBV6-5 and TRBJ2-3; D is perhaps TRBD2 (5 bases). Trimming left V 5 bases short and J 1 base short, with 10 bases between. The length of the CDR3 is 14 residues. The germline V gene has CDR1 MNHEY and CDR2 SVGAGI. The CDR3 region is CASSNGLRTDTQYF. For the CDR3, the DNA is TGTGCCAGCAGTAATGGACTGCGCACAGATACGCAGTATTTT.

This clone appeared a single time. The chain couples TRBV29-1 to TRBJ2-3; perhaps TRBD1 as D (6 bases). Trimming took 6 bases from V and 2 from J, leaving 12 bases between them. This CDR3 has 13 amino acids. Germline V gene lookup returns CDR1 SQVTM and CDR2 ANQGSEA. The CDR3 spells CSVSGAYTDTQYF. In nucleotides, the CDR3 is TGCAGCGTATCAGGGGCATACACAGATACGCAGTATTTT.

The rearrangement links TRBV25-1 to TRBJ1-2, with D unclear. The ends were cut back, 4 bases at V and 2 bases at J, with 5 bases in the middle. The CDR3 covers 12 residues. The V gene's germline CDR1 is MGHDK and CDR2 SYGVNS. The CDR3 bases are TGTGCCAGCAGTGGGCAAAACTATGGCTACACCTTC. It translates to CASSGQNYGYTF.

This clone was picked up a small number of times. The chain recombines TRBV7-9 with TRBJ2-1; possibly TRBD1 or TRBD2 for D (5 bases each). The V gene lost 1 base and the J gene lost 5 bases, with 15 bases spanning the gap. CDR1 and CDR2 (germline): SEHNR, FQNEAQ (reference sequence). The length of the CDR3 is 16 residues. The DNA for the CDR3 is TGTGCCAGCAGCTTAGGGGAGACAGTTTCCGACAATGAGCAGTTCTTC. Amino acids: CASSLGETVSDNEQFF.

The gene calls are TRBV2 and TRBJ1-1; no clear D. CDR3 length equals 12 residues. The V and J ends lost 6 bases and 3 bases respectively, with 8 bases between them. CDR1 is SNHLY and CDR2 is FYNNEI in the germline V gene. This CDR3 reads CASRRSDTEAFF. CDR3 nucleotide sequence: TGTGCCAGCAGGAGATCAGACACTGAAGCTTTCTTT.

This clone was counted a few times. V usage is TRBV10-2 and J usage is TRBJ1-1; D is unresolved. The CDR3 consists of 13 residues. Germline V CDR1 and CDR2: WSHSY, SAAADI. The ends were cut back, 6 bases at V and 5 bases at J, with 13 bases in the middle. CDR3 sequence (DNA): TGCGCCAGCAGCGTGAAGATGATAACTGAAGCTTTCTTT. Amino acid sequence: CASSVKMITEAFF.

The genes are TRBV7-9 and TRBJ2-7, with 8 positions matching TRBD1. The germline gives CDR1 SEHNR, CDR2 FQNEAQ (reference sequence). Trimming removed 3 bases from V and 3 bases from J; junction bases left unmatched: 4. The CDR3 contains 14 residues. CDR3 sequence: CASSFRTGNYEQYF. The CDR3 DNA is TGTGCCAGCAGCTTTCGGACAGGGAACTACGAGCAGTACTTC.

The rearrangement uses TRBV30 and TRBJ2-2; TRBD1 aligns across 9 bases. The CDR3 runs 15 residues. Losses at the gene ends were 0 bases for V and 6 bases for J; bases not matched to a gene: 5. Germline V lookup: CDR1 GTSNPN, CDR2 SVGIG (reference sequence). The CDR3 spells CAWSVRDRDAGELFF. As DNA, the CDR3 is TGTGCCTGGAGTGTACGGGACAGGGACGCCGGGGAGCTGTTTTTT.

This sequence joins TRBV6-6 and TRBJ2-2; D gene uncertain. Germline loops: CDR1 MNHNY, CDR2 SVGAGI (reference sequence). The ends were cut back, 6 bases at V and 4 bases at J, with 9 bases in the middle. This CDR3 has 13 residues. The CDR3, as DNA: TGTGCCAGCAGCCTGAGTTTCACCGGGGAGCTGTTTTTT. Amino acid sequence: CASSLSFTGELFF.

The chain has TRBV29-1 and TRBJ2-5, with 7 positions matching TRBD1. J was trimmed by 1 base and V by 6 bases; bases with no gene match: 5. Germline values: CDR1 SQVTM, CDR2 ANQGSEA. This CDR3 contains 13 residues. The CDR3 is CSVVGTAQETQYF. CDR3 nucleotide sequence: TGCAGCGTGGTCGGGACAGCCCAAGAGACCCAGTACTTC.

The V call is TRBV7-2, the J call TRBJ2-5; 8 bases line up with TRBD2. From germline, CDR1 is SGHTA and CDR2 FQGNSA. The junction had 19 bases not matched to a gene; V was cut back by 1 base and J by 6 bases. The CDR3 has 19 amino acids. CDR3 in DNA: TGTGCCAGCAGCTTAGATGTTGTGGGTGCCAGCGGCGGGGGGAAGACCCAGTACTTC. This gives the protein CASSLDVVGASGGGKTQYF. The complete variable domain, with remaining parts taken from reference TRBV7-2 and TRBJ2-5, reads GAGVSQSPSNKVTEKGKDVELRCDPISGHTALYWYRQSLGQGLEFLIYFQGNSAPDKSGLPSDRFSAERTGGSVSTLTIQRTQQEDSAVYLCASSLDVVGASGGGKTQYFGPGTRLLVL.

In this sample, this clone turned up once. The V call is TRBV5-1, the J call TRBJ2-5, with no clear D. The CDR3 has 12 amino acids. Trimming removed 1 base at V and 5 bases at J, with 6 bases between. In germline, CDR1 is SGHRS, CDR2 YFSETQ. CDR3: CASSLLGETQYF. DNA of the CDR3: TGCGCCAGCAGCTTGTTGGGGGAGACCCAGTACTTC.

This clone appeared a few times. V and J are TRBV5-1 and TRBJ2-2; D may correspond to TRBD1 or TRBD2 (5 bases each). Deletions cut 0 bases from V and 1 base from J, with 10 bases between. CDR3 size: 16 residues. Germline CDR1 and CDR2: SGHRS and YFSETQ. The CDR3 sequence is CASSLDGTQNTGELFF. The CDR3 DNA reads TGCGCCAGCAGCTTGGACGGGACGCAGAACACCGGGGAGCTGTTTTTT. Filled out from reference TRBV5-1 and TRBJ2-2, the complete variable domain reads KAGVTQTPRYLIKTRGQQVTLSCSPISGHRSVSWYQQTPGQGLQFLFEYFSETQRNKGNFPGRFSGRQFSNSRSEMNVSTLELGDSALYLCASSLDGTQNTGELFFGEGSRLTVL.

This rearrangement joins TRBV2 to TRBJ2-3; D gene unclear. This CDR3 region has 14 residues. CDR1 and CDR2 (germline): SNHLY, FYNNEI. The ends were cut back, 6 bases at V and 4 bases at J, with 14 bases in the middle. The CDR3 reads CASRFLVSADTQYF. The DNA for the CDR3 is TGTGCCAGCAGGTTCCTAGTTTCCGCAGATACGCAGTATTTT.